This is a list of T cell receptor beta chains from one sample in a study of blood T cell repertoires in COVID-19. Here immunoSEQ multiplex PCR was the method, and the copy in TCRdb shows in-frame clones only, minus some. The profile shows 400,000 or so clones, around 91% of them singletons. The sequencing sample was made of PBMCs or T cells enriched from blood (not recorded which). The receptors here all came from a man between 18 and 35 years old who had recovered from COVID-19. CDR3s include the opening cysteine and the closing phenylalanine or tryptophan. A D gene is named only where the DNA matches it firmly. Clone size is not always given. Where it is, it says once, few, many or a class for expanded clones.

j_gene: TRBJ1-2; d_gene: NA; abundance: NA; v_gene: TRBV5-4; CDR3nt: TGTGCCAGCAGCGGGGGGGGCGCCCAGTATGGCTACACCTTC; CDR3aa: CASSGGGAQYGYTF
j_gene: TRBJ1-2; d_gene: NA; abundance: NA; v_gene: TRBV28; CDR3nt: TGTGCCAGCAGTAGGGGCGGGGTGAGGGGTGGCTACACCTTC; CDR3aa: CASSRGGVRGGYTF
j_gene: TRBJ2-1; d_gene: TRBD2; abundance: NA; v_gene: TRBV7-9; CDR3nt: TGTGCCAGCAGCCGGAAGACTAGCGGGGGGAACAATGAGCAGTTCTTC; CDR3aa: CASSRKTSGGNNEQFF
j_gene: TRBJ2-3; d_gene: TRBD2; abundance: NA; v_gene: TRBV19; CDR3nt: TGTGCCACCTCAGTGAGCGGGGGCACAGATACGCAGTATTTT; CDR3aa: CATSVSGGTDTQYF
j_gene: TRBJ2-1; d_gene: TRBD1; abundance: NA; v_gene: TRBV5-1; CDR3nt: TGCGCCAGCAGCTTGGATAGGACAGGGCCGGTTGAGCAGTTCTTC; CDR3aa: CASSLDRTGPVEQFF
j_gene: TRBJ2-1; d_gene: NA; abundance: NA; v_gene: TRBV24-1; CDR3nt: TGTGCCACCAGTGATTTGCCCCCCCAGCGGGAGCAGTTCTTC; CDR3aa: CATSDLPPQREQFF
j_gene: TRBJ1-5; d_gene: NA; abundance: NA; v_gene: TRBV3-1/TRBV3-2; CDR3nt: TGTGCCAGCAGCCAAGGGGCCCCAGGGGATTATCAGCCCCAGCATTTT; CDR3aa: CASSQGAPGDYQPQHF
j_gene: TRBJ2-7; d_gene: NA; abundance: NA; v_gene: TRBV5-1; CDR3nt: TGCGCCAGCAGCTTCCAGGGAACCCACGAGCAGTACTTC; CDR3aa: CASSFQGTHEQYF
j_gene: TRBJ1-5; d_gene: NA; abundance: NA; v_gene: TRBV28; CDR3nt: TGTGCCAGCATGATGGGACCCGGGAGCGGAAATCAGCCCCAGCATTTT; CDR3aa: CASMMGPGSGNQPQHF
j_gene: TRBJ2-1; d_gene: TRBD2; abundance: few; v_gene: TRBV6-1; CDR3nt: TGTGCCAGCAGTGATATAGCGGGGCTGTTCTTC; CDR3aa: CASSDIAGLFF
j_gene: TRBJ1-2; d_gene: NA; abundance: NA; v_gene: TRBV7-9; CDR3nt: TGTGCCAGCAGCCCGAGCGAGGGAACTAACTATGGCTACACCTTC; CDR3aa: CASSPSEGTNYGYTF
j_gene: TRBJ1-1; d_gene: NA; abundance: NA; v_gene: TRBV5-4; CDR3nt: TGTGCCAGCAGCTTGGGTGCAGGCGATAACACTGAAGCTTTCTTT; CDR3aa: CASSLGAGDNTEAFF
j_gene: TRBJ2-1; d_gene: TRBD2; abundance: NA; v_gene: TRBV10-3; CDR3nt: TGTGCCATCAGTGAAGGGACTAGCGTTTACTACAATGAGCAGTTCTTC; CDR3aa: CAISEGTSVYYNEQFF
j_gene: TRBJ1-1; d_gene: TRBD1; abundance: NA; v_gene: TRBV3-1/TRBV3-2; CDR3nt: TGTGCCAGCAGCCAAGATCGACAGGGGGAATTGTCTTTCTTT; CDR3aa: CASSQDRQGELSFF
j_gene: TRBJ1-3; d_gene: NA; abundance: once; v_gene: TRBV27; CDR3nt: TGTGCCAGCAGTTATCGGGGAGACGGAAACACCATATATTTT; CDR3aa: CASSYRGDGNTIYF
j_gene: TRBJ2-7; d_gene: NA; abundance: NA; v_gene: TRBV4-1; CDR3nt: TGCGCCAGCAGCCAAGGACAGGAGACAGGCTCCTACGAGCAGTACTTC; CDR3aa: CASSQGQETGSYEQYF
j_gene: TRBJ1-6; d_gene: NA; abundance: NA; v_gene: TRBV27; CDR3nt: TGTGCCAGCAGTTCCGACGGAGCCTATAATTCACCCCTCCACTTT; CDR3aa: CASSSDGAYNSPLHF
j_gene: TRBJ1-6; d_gene: TRBD1; abundance: NA; v_gene: TRBV7-6; CDR3nt: TGTGCCAGCAGCCTCCGGACAGGGGCACCCCTCCACTTT; CDR3aa: CASSLRTGAPLHF
j_gene: TRBJ1-4; d_gene: TRBD1; abundance: NA; v_gene: TRBV7-9; CDR3nt: TGTGCCAGCAGCTTCCCGGGACAGGGTATAGGAAAACTGTTTTTT; CDR3aa: CASSFPGQGIGKLFF
j_gene: TRBJ1-6; d_gene: NA; abundance: NA; v_gene: TRBV7-5; CDR3nt: TGTGTCAAAAAGAAGGCGGCGGAATTTTCACCCCTCCACTTT; CDR3aa: CVKKKAAEFSPLHF
j_gene: TRBJ2-1; d_gene: NA; abundance: NA; v_gene: TRBV12-3/TRBV12-4; CDR3nt: TGTGCCAGCAGTTTTAGCTCCTACAATGAGCAGTTCTTC; CDR3aa: CASSFSSYNEQFF
j_gene: TRBJ2-7; d_gene: NA; abundance: few; v_gene: TRBV27; CDR3nt: TGTGCCAGCAGTTTATCTGCGGGCTACGAGCAGTACTTC; CDR3aa: CASSLSAGYEQYF